Sequencing of this TCR beta chain was carried out in a study of T cells in women clearing cervical HPV infection. About the study: With HLA typing for only a few women, HLA confounding remains possible.

Genomic DNA, averaging approximately 1,200 ng per sample, yielded TCR beta CDR3 via immunoSEQ. TCRdb keeps only in-frame clones here, not all; method: immunoSEQ multiplex PCR. The repertoire table contains 20,000 to 25,000 clones. V was cut by 0 bases and J by 2 bases, with 20 bases left in between. CDR1 and CDR2 from the germline V gene are MNHNS and SASEGT. The CDR3 has 18 residues. A remark on this clone: From the germline J gene comes the end of the CDR3, since the read stops 3 residues before it. The same CDR3 arises from other DNA sequences in this sample as well.

This sequence joins TRBV6-1 and TRBJ2-7; TRBD2 is a possible D gene (6 bases). The sequence was collected from a woman between 18 and 69 years old with a cervical HPV16 infection that either progressed to CIN3+ or cleared (not recorded which). Sequenced input: blood buffy coat. The CDR3 bases that were read are TGTGCCAGCAGTGAAGCGCGGGGAGATTCGTCGTGGACCTACGAG. Translated, it gives CASSEARGDSSWTYE. The whole CDR3 is CASSEARGDSSWTYEQYF.